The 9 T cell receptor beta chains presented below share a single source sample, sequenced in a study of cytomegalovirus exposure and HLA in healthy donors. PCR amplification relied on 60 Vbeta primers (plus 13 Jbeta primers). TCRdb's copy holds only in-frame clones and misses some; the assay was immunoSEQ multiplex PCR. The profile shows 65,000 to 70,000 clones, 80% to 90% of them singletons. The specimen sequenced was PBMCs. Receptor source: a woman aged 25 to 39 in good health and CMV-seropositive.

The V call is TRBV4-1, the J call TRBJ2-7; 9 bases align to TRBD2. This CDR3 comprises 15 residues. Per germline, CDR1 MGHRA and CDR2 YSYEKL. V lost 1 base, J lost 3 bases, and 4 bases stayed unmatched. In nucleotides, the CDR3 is TGCGCCAGCAGCCAAGGGCTAGCGGGAATCTACGAGCAGTACTTC. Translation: CASSQGLAGIYEQYF.

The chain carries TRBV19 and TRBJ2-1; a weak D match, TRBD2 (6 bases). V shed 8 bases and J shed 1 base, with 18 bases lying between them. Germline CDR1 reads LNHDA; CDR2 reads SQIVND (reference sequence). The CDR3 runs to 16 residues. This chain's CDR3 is CASSLGGSGSYNEQFF. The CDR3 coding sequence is TGTGCCAGTTCGCTTGGGGGGAGTGGGTCCTACAATGAGCAGTTCTTC.

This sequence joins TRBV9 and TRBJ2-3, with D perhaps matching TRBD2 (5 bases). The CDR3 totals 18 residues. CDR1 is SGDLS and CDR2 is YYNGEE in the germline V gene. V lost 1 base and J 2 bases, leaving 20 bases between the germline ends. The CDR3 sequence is CASSVRFVASGATDTQYF. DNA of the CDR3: TGTGCCAGCAGCGTACGCTTCGTGGCGAGCGGTGCCACAGATACGCAGTATTTT.

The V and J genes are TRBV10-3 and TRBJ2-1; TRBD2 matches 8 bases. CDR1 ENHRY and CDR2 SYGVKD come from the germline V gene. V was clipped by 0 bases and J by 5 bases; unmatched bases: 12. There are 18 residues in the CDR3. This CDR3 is CAISESIGGLAGHNEQFF. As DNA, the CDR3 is TGTGCCATCAGTGAGTCGATAGGAGGGCTAGCGGGCCACAATGAGCAGTTCTTC.

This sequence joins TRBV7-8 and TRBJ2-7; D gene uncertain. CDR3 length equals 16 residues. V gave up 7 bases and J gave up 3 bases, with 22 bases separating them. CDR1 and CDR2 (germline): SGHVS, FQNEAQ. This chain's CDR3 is CASIPVRRSPHYEQYF. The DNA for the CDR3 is TGTGCCAGCATCCCTGTGCGGAGAAGTCCTCACTACGAGCAGTACTTC.

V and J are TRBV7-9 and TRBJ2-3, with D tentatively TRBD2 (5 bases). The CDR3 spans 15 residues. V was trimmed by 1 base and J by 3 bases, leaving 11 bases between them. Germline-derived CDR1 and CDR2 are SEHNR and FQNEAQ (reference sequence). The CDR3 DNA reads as TGTGCCAGCAGCTTAGGGAGTAGCGCAACAGATACGCAGTATTTT. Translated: CASSLGSSATDTQYF.

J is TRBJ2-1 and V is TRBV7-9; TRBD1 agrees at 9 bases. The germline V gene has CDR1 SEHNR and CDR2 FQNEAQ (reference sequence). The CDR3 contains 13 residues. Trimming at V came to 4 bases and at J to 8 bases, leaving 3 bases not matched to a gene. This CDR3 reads CASSWDRADEQFF. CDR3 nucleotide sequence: TGTGCCAGCAGCTGGGACAGGGCCGATGAGCAGTTCTTC. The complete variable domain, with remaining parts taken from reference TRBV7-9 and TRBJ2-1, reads DTGVSQNPRHKITKRGQNVTFRCDPISEHNRLYWYRQTLGQGPEFLTYFQNEAQLEKSRLLSDRFSAERPKGSFSTLEIQRTEQGDSAMYLCASSWDRADEQFFGPGTRLTVL.

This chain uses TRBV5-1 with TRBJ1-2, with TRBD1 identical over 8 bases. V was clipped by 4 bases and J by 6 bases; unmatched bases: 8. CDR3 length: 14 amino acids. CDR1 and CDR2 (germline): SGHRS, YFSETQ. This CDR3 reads CASSPDRGSNGYTF. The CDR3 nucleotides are TGCGCCAGCAGCCCAGACAGGGGTAGTAATGGCTACACCTTC.

The CDR3 DNA follows: TGTGCCAGCATTTCCACAACGGCCGGGACAGGGGCGCGTTGGGGGACCACTGAAGCTTTCTTT. This encodes CASISTTAGTGARWGTTEAFF. This chain uses TRBV27 with TRBJ1-1; 10 bases map to TRBD1. The junction had 27 bases not matched to a gene; V was cut back by 7 bases and J by 4 bases. CDR1 MNHEY and CDR2 SMNVEV come from the germline V gene (reference sequence). This CDR3 is built from 21 residues.